This entry lists 14 T cell receptor beta chains sequenced from one sample in a study of T cells after yellow fever vaccination. Each CDR3 protein gets one entry after TCRdb re-called the 5' RACE reads with MiXCR. The sample records 300,000 to 350,000 distinct CDR3 sequences, roughly 10% being singletons. The input for sequencing was CD4+ T cells sorted from PBMCs, taken 45 days after the yellow fever booster vaccination. Every receptor here comes from a man aged 18 to 35 who received the YFV17D yellow fever vaccine.

This chain joins TRBV12-3 or TRBV12-4 and TRBJ2-1; either TRBD1 or TRBD2 may supply D (5 bases each). Trimming took 6 bases from V and 0 from J, leaving 9 bases between them. This CDR3 spans 14 amino acids. The CDR3 sequence: CASRGRGSYNEQFF. In DNA form, the CDR3 reads TGTGCCAGCAGGGGACGAGGCTCCTACAATGAGCAGTTCTTC.

The J gene is TRBJ2-5, the V gene TRBV7-2, with TRBD2 matching 7 bases. Trimming took 5 bases from V and 8 from J; bases not matched to a gene: 14. The length of the CDR3 is 15 residues. Germline CDR1 and CDR2: SGHTA and FQGNSA. The CDR3 region has the DNA TGTGCCAGCAGCCCCGCCCGGACTAGGGCCCCAACCCAGTACTTC. Its translation: CASSPARTRAPTQYF.

This clonotype was recorded a few times. The chain employs TRBV20-1 and TRBJ2-7, with a weak D call TRBD2 (5 bases). Germline loops: CDR1 DFQATT, CDR2 SNEGSKA (reference sequence). Trimming pared 5 bases from V and 1 base from J, leaving 15 bases between. CDR3 length equals 14 residues. CDR3 sequence: CSASDPTGSYEQYF. CDR3 coding DNA: TGCAGTGCTTCCGACCCCACGGGATCCTACGAGCAGTACTTC.

Many counts were recorded for this clonotype. V is TRBV24-1 and J is TRBJ2-1, with TRBD1 matching 9 bases. The germline CDR1 and CDR2 sequences are KGHDR and SFDVKD. Trimming cost V 4 bases and J 6 bases; bases outside gene matches: 9. The CDR3 length is 16 residues. The CDR3 region has the DNA TGTGCCACCAGTGAGGCCGGGACAGGGAACGCCAATGAGCAGTTCTTC. The encoded protein is CATSEAGTGNANEQFF.

The chain combines TRBV2 with TRBJ2-2; TRBD2 aligns across 7 bases. The trim removed 8 bases at V and 2 bases at J, leaving 5 bases unmatched. The CDR3 is 14 amino acids. The germline gives CDR1 SNHLY, CDR2 FYNNEI. As DNA, the CDR3 is TGTGCCAGCCGGAGCGGGGCTAACACCGGGGAGCTGTTTTTT. Its translation: CASRSGANTGELFF.

V is TRBV18 and J is TRBJ1-4; D gene ambiguous. The CDR3 totals 15 residues. The germline V and J ends were trimmed by 3 bases and 6 bases, with 14 bases remaining between them. Germline V gene data show CDR1 as KGHSH and CDR2 as LQKENI. The CDR3 DNA reads as TGTGCCAGCTCACCCACGGAGGGAGCCTATGAAAAACTGTTTTTT. This codes for CASSPTEGAYEKLFF.

The V call is TRBV20-1, the J call TRBJ1-5; D gene ambiguous. Germline V CDR1 and CDR2: DFQATT, SNEGSKA (reference sequence). The V end lost 5 bases, the J end lost 2 bases, and 16 bases lay between the germline ends. This CDR3 has 15 residues. Here the CDR3 DNA reads TGCAGTGCTCCCTCTTCGGGCCGGCGCAATCAGCCCCAGCATTTT. This sequence encodes CSAPSSGRRNQPQHF.

Many counts were recorded for this clonotype. This chain uses TRBV7-9 with TRBJ2-4; no reliable D call. Germline lookup yields CDR1 SEHNR and CDR2 FQNEAQ (reference sequence). CDR3 length: 12 residues. Deletions cut 1 base from V and 3 bases from J, with 1 base between. CDR3 in DNA: TGTGCCAGCAGCTTAGACAAAAACATTCAGTACTTC. Translating gives CASSLDKNIQYF.

The rearrangement joins TRBV6-4 to TRBJ2-2, with D perhaps matching TRBD1 (6 bases). The V gene lost 3 bases and the J gene lost 5 bases, with 13 bases spanning the gap. The CDR3 runs 15 residues. Germline lookup yields CDR1 MRHNA and CDR2 SNTAGT. The CDR3 coding sequence is TGTGCCAGCAGTGAATGGGGCAGGGGAACCGGGGAGCTGTTTTTT. The encoded protein is CASSEWGRGTGELFF.

This clonotype came up a few times. The chain carries TRBV5-1 and TRBJ2-7, with no clear D. This CDR3 spans 15 amino acids. Germline CDR1 reads SGHRS; CDR2 reads YFSETQ. CDR3 coding DNA: TGCGCCAGCAGCTCAGGTGCCGCGAGCTCCTACAAGCAGTACGTC. Amino acid sequence: CASSSGAASSYKQYV.

The chain employs TRBV12-3 or TRBV12-4 and TRBJ1-6; TRBD1 might be the D (5 bases). Between the trimmed V and J ends, which lost 5 bases and 10 bases, there was a span of 12 bases. The CDR3 has 13 residues. This CDR3 reads CASSSQGGSPLHF. The CDR3 DNA reads as TGTGCCAGCAGTAGCCAGGGTGGCTCACCCCTCCACTTT.

This chain connects TRBV15 to TRBJ2-3, with a tentative D call TRBD1 (6 bases). Germline V lookup: CDR1 LNHNV, CDR2 YYDKDF (reference sequence). Trimming removed 3 bases at V and 4 bases at J, with 17 bases between. The CDR3 runs 16 residues. The CDR3 nucleotides are TGTGCCACCAGCAGGGGGTTAGGACAGCTGGCAGATACGCAGTATTTT. Its protein product is CATSRGLGQLADTQYF. Full variable domain (outside the CDR3, taken from reference TRBV15 and TRBJ2-3): DAMVIQNPRYQVTQFGKPVTLSCSQTLNHNVMYWYQQKSSQAPKLLFHYYDKDFNNEADTPDNFQSRRPNTSFCFLDIRSPGLGDTAMYLCATSRGLGQLADTQYFGPGTRLTVL.

The table lists this clonotype with a few counts. The chain recombines TRBV28 with TRBJ2-1; D call uncertain. The CDR3 consists of 18 residues. The V end was cut by 6 bases, the J end by 0 bases, with 21 bases between. Germline values: CDR1 MDHEN, CDR2 SYDVKM. The CDR3, as DNA: TGTGCCAGCAGGAATCCTCAGCCTCCTCGACGCTCCTACAATGAGCAGTTCTTC. Translated: CASRNPQPPRRSYNEQFF.

The gene calls are TRBV7-9 and TRBJ2-1, with 10 bases fitting TRBD2. V gave up 2 bases and J gave up 6 bases; unmatched junction bases: 1. The CDR3 totals 14 residues. Germline V gene lookup returns CDR1 SEHNR and CDR2 FQNEAQ (reference sequence). In DNA, the CDR3 is TGTGCCAGCAGCTTAAGCGGGGGGGCCAATGAGCAGTTCTTC. Amino acid sequence: CASSLSGGANEQFF.